Listed below are T cell receptor beta chains from one sample, sequenced in a study of regulatory T cells in long-lasting Graves disease. One entry per CDR3 protein, called by TCRdb with MiXCR from the multiplex PCR reads. The data show about 540,000 distinct CDR3 sequences, approximately 13% seen once. The same sample was also studied in work on T cells in Graves' hyperthyroidism and ophthalmopathy.

The input for sequencing was peripheral blood mononuclear cells (PBMCs), taken at new diagnosis, from a patient treated with antithyroid drugs. These receptors all stem from a man aged 25 to 40 with Graves disease. Each CDR3 is given with its conserved first and last residue. The D gene is left open where the match is weak. Not all rows give a size; the values are once, few, many and, for expanded clones, a class.

j_call: TRBJ2-1; clone_size: many; v_call: TRBV7-3; d_call: .; cdr3_length: 14; cdr3_aa: CASSGGLINNEQFF; cdr3_nt: TGTGCCAGCAGCGGGGGCCTTATTAACAATGAGCAGTTCTTC
j_call: TRBJ2-4; clone_size: few; v_call: TRBV29-1; d_call: .; cdr3_length: 12; cdr3_aa: CSVEQGWNIQYF; cdr3_nt: TGCAGCGTTGAGCAGGGTTGGAACATTCAGTACTTC
j_call: TRBJ2-4; clone_size: .; v_call: TRBV3-1; d_call: TRBD2; cdr3_length: 17; cdr3_aa: CASSQTRGLAGVDIQYF; cdr3_nt: TGTGCCAGCAGCCAAACTCGGGGCCTAGCGGGGGTCGACATTCAGTACTTC
j_call: TRBJ2-5; clone_size: .; v_call: TRBV20-1; d_call: .; cdr3_length: 11; cdr3_aa: CSARDLETQYF; cdr3_nt: TGCAGTGCTAGAGATCTTGAGACCCAGTACTTC
j_call: TRBJ2-3; clone_size: many; v_call: TRBV7-2; d_call: TRBD2; cdr3_length: 16; cdr3_aa: CASSLMGTSGRRWQYF; cdr3_nt: TGTGCCAGCAGCCTAATGGGTACTAGCGGGAGGAGGTGGCAGTATTTT
j_call: TRBJ2-1; clone_size: many; v_call: TRBV12-3/TRBV12-4; d_call: TRBD2; cdr3_length: 13; cdr3_aa: CASSLTSGRARFF; cdr3_nt: TGTGCCAGCAGTTTAACTAGCGGGAGGGCAAGGTTCTTC
j_call: TRBJ2-7; clone_size: many; v_call: TRBV27; d_call: TRBD2; cdr3_length: 15; cdr3_aa: CASSPGLADTYEQYF; cdr3_nt: TGTGCCAGCAGTCCCGGACTAGCGGATACTTACGAGCAGTACTTC
j_call: TRBJ1-2; clone_size: .; v_call: TRBV5-4; d_call: .; cdr3_length: 13; cdr3_aa: CASNSQGNYGYTF; cdr3_nt: TGTGCCAGCAACTCGCAGGGCAACTATGGCTACACCTTC
j_call: TRBJ1-1; clone_size: many; v_call: TRBV5-1; d_call: .; cdr3_length: 12; cdr3_aa: CASSPEGEAAFF; cdr3_nt: TGCGCCAGCAGCCCGGAGGGGGAGGCAGCTTTCTTT
j_call: TRBJ1-5; clone_size: .; v_call: TRBV19; d_call: .; cdr3_length: 16; cdr3_aa: CASSMEGRGSNQPQHF; cdr3_nt: TGTGCCAGTAGTATGGAGGGTAGGGGGAGCAATCAGCCCCAGCATTTT
j_call: TRBJ2-4; clone_size: many; v_call: TRBV2; d_call: .; cdr3_length: 17; cdr3_aa: CASSYYEAPGSRVIQYF; cdr3_nt: TGTGCCAGCAGCTACTACGAGGCCCCGGGTAGTCGGGTCATTCAGTACTTC
j_call: TRBJ2-5; clone_size: many; v_call: TRBV30; d_call: .; cdr3_length: 15; cdr3_aa: CAWRGIAALQETQYF; cdr3_nt: TGTGCCTGGAGGGGAATAGCGGCCCTTCAAGAGACCCAGTACTTC
j_call: TRBJ1-3; clone_size: many; v_call: TRBV28; d_call: .; cdr3_length: 15; cdr3_aa: CASSRLLGKGNTIYF; cdr3_nt: TGTGCCAGCAGCCGACTGTTGGGGAAAGGAAACACCATATATTTT
j_call: TRBJ1-2; clone_size: many; v_call: TRBV20-1; d_call: .; cdr3_length: 10; cdr3_aa: CSARQGGYTF; cdr3_nt: TGCAGTGCTAGACAGGGGGGCTACACCTTC
j_call: TRBJ2-1; clone_size: many; v_call: TRBV12-3/TRBV12-4; d_call: TRBD2; cdr3_length: 14; cdr3_aa: CASSLGSGRYEQFF; cdr3_nt: TGTGCCAGCAGTTTAGGTAGCGGGAGATATGAGCAGTTCTTC
j_call: TRBJ2-1; clone_size: many; v_call: TRBV12-3/TRBV12-4; d_call: TRBD2; cdr3_length: 17; cdr3_aa: CASRGTSGSSSYNEQFF; cdr3_nt: TGTGCCAGCAGGGGGACTAGCGGGTCTAGCTCCTACAATGAGCAGTTCTTC
j_call: TRBJ2-5; clone_size: .; v_call: TRBV12-3/TRBV12-4; d_call: .; cdr3_length: 13; cdr3_aa: CASRRRSQEAQYF; cdr3_nt: TGTGCCAGCCGACGACGAAGCCAAGAGGCCCAGTACTTC
j_call: TRBJ2-7; clone_size: many; v_call: TRBV7-2; d_call: TRBD1; cdr3_length: 15; cdr3_aa: CASSLNRDSPYEQYF; cdr3_nt: TGTGCCAGCAGCTTGAACCGGGACAGCCCCTACGAGCAGTACTTC
j_call: TRBJ1-5; clone_size: many; v_call: TRBV10-3; d_call: .; cdr3_length: 15; cdr3_aa: CAISESGLSNQPQHF; cdr3_nt: TGTGCCATCAGTGAGTCCGGTCTAAGCAATCAGCCCCAGCATTTT
j_call: TRBJ2-7; clone_size: .; v_call: TRBV3-1; d_call: .; cdr3_length: 14; cdr3_aa: CASRGAAGLDEQYF; cdr3_nt: TGTGCCAGCAGGGGGGCGGCGGGACTGGACGAGCAGTACTTC
j_call: TRBJ2-5; clone_size: many; v_call: TRBV20-1; d_call: TRBD2; cdr3_length: 13; cdr3_aa: CSAIKREEETQYF; cdr3_nt: TGCAGTGCTATCAAGCGGGAGGAAGAGACCCAGTACTTC
j_call: TRBJ1-1; clone_size: many; v_call: TRBV18; d_call: .; cdr3_length: 14; cdr3_aa: CASSPGGENTEAFF; cdr3_nt: TGTGCCAGCTCACCTGGGGGGGAGAACACTGAAGCTTTCTTT
j_call: TRBJ2-2; clone_size: many; v_call: TRBV5-1; d_call: .; cdr3_length: 15; cdr3_aa: CASSFGGTSTGELFF; cdr3_nt: TGCGCCAGCAGCTTCGGCGGGACGAGCACCGGGGAGCTGTTTTTT
j_call: TRBJ1-6; clone_size: many; v_call: TRBV27; d_call: .; cdr3_length: 15; cdr3_aa: CASSLGALGNSPLHF; cdr3_nt: TGTGCCAGCAGTTTAGGGGCCCTAGGGAATTCACCCCTCCACTTT
j_call: TRBJ2-7; clone_size: many; v_call: TRBV3-1; d_call: TRBD2; cdr3_length: 14; cdr3_aa: CASSQLAENYEQYF; cdr3_nt: TGTGCCAGCAGCCAACTAGCGGAGAACTACGAGCAGTACTTC
j_call: TRBJ2-7; clone_size: few; v_call: TRBV20-1; d_call: .; cdr3_length: 14; cdr3_aa: CSAEVGGREIRQYF; cdr3_nt: TGCAGTGCTGAGGTGGGGGGGCGGGAGATCAGGCAGTACTTC
j_call: TRBJ2-5; clone_size: .; v_call: TRBV5-1; d_call: TRBD1; cdr3_length: 13; cdr3_aa: CASSSTGRETQYF; cdr3_nt: TGCGCCAGCAGCTCGACAGGGCGGGAGACCCAGTACTTC
j_call: TRBJ1-2; clone_size: .; v_call: TRBV20-1; d_call: .; cdr3_length: 17; cdr3_aa: CSAPRPRGAVVDYGYTF; cdr3_nt: TGCAGTGCGCCACGCCCGAGGGGGGCAGTAGTCGACTATGGCTACACCTTC
j_call: TRBJ2-5; clone_size: many; v_call: TRBV28; d_call: TRBD2; cdr3_length: 14; cdr3_aa: CARGDGEGLWAQYF; cdr3_nt: TGTGCCAGGGGGGACGGGGAGGGCCTCTGGGCCCAGTACTTC
j_call: TRBJ2-1; clone_size: many; v_call: TRBV2; d_call: .; cdr3_length: 12; cdr3_aa: CASSEAYNEQFF; cdr3_nt: TGTGCCAGCAGTGAGGCCTACAATGAGCAGTTCTTC
j_call: TRBJ2-3; clone_size: many; v_call: TRBV11-2; d_call: .; cdr3_length: 15; cdr3_aa: CASSSQPGRTDTQYF; cdr3_nt: TGTGCCAGCAGTTCTCAACCGGGACGAACAGATACGCAGTATTTT
j_call: TRBJ2-7; clone_size: many; v_call: TRBV6-2/TRBV6-3; d_call: TRBD2; cdr3_length: 16; cdr3_aa: CASSYSNSGSSYEQYF; cdr3_nt: TGTGCCAGCAGTTACTCGAATAGCGGGAGCTCCTACGAGCAGTACTTC
j_call: TRBJ1-6; clone_size: many; v_call: TRBV6-9; d_call: .; cdr3_length: 16; cdr3_aa: CASSYRTSSYNSPLHF; cdr3_nt: TGTGCCAGCAGTTACCGCACGAGCTCCTATAATTCACCCCTCCACTTT
j_call: TRBJ2-3; clone_size: .; v_call: TRBV5-1; d_call: .; cdr3_length: 17; cdr3_aa: CASSITPPGPGTDTQYF; cdr3_nt: TGCGCCAGCAGCATAACCCCCCCGGGCCCGGGCACAGATACGCAGTATTTT
j_call: TRBJ2-3; clone_size: .; v_call: TRBV12-3/TRBV12-4; d_call: TRBD2; cdr3_length: 15; cdr3_aa: CASSRTSGRSDTQYF; cdr3_nt: TGTGCCAGCAGTCGGACTAGCGGGAGGTCGGATACGCAGTATTTT
j_call: TRBJ2-7; clone_size: few; v_call: TRBV20-1; d_call: .; cdr3_length: 14; cdr3_aa: CSARDRLPPNEQYF; cdr3_nt: TGCAGTGCTAGAGATCGGCTACCCCCCAACGAGCAGTACTTC
j_call: TRBJ1-6; clone_size: few; v_call: TRBV18; d_call: .; cdr3_length: 15; cdr3_aa: CASSPNETGNSPLHF; cdr3_nt: TGTGCCAGCTCACCGAATGAGACGGGAAATTCACCCCTCCACTTT
j_call: TRBJ1-2; clone_size: many; v_call: TRBV6-1; d_call: TRBD1; cdr3_length: 16; cdr3_aa: CATRRAGGRRVYGYTF; cdr3_nt: TGTGCCACGAGGAGGGCAGGGGGCAGAAGAGTCTATGGCTACACCTTC
j_call: TRBJ2-1; clone_size: many; v_call: TRBV20-1; d_call: TRBD2; cdr3_length: 14; cdr3_aa: CSAGLVAGYNEQFF; cdr3_nt: TGCAGTGCTGGACTAGTTGCAGGGTACAATGAGCAGTTCTTC
j_call: TRBJ2-7; clone_size: many; v_call: TRBV28; d_call: .; cdr3_length: 12; cdr3_aa: CASSYSSYEQYF; cdr3_nt: TGTGCCAGCTCCTACAGCTCCTACGAGCAGTACTTC